Each of the 13 T cell receptor beta chains below was sequenced from the same sample in a study of T cell responses to AZD1222 COVID-19 vaccine (dated by TCRdb to the early 2020s). This sample's time point label indicates: baseline before first vaccination. Receptor amplification or capture employed the immunoSEQ multiplex PCR assay. Imported from immuneACCESS, the table was reduced by TCRdb to in-frame sequences with V and J called. These copies leave out some clones; in studies compared against another copy, an unresolved V gene accounts for under half, and the cause of the remainder is not known. The sample table contains around 86,000 clones; only one count was recorded for 90% of them. About 8.4% of the sample goes to the ten largest clones. Sequenced here: peripheral blood, sampled on day 0 of AZD1222 vaccination. The receptors come from an adult in good health.

The chain joins TRBV7-2 to TRBJ1-1; TRBD1 might be the D (5 bases). The V gene's germline CDR1 is SGHTA and CDR2 FQGNSA. The V and J ends lost 4 bases and 1 base respectively, with 16 bases between them. The CDR3 totals 16 residues. CDR3 coding DNA: TGTGCCAGCAGCTCTCAATTGGGGCTTACGAACACTGAAGCTTTCTTT. Its translation: CASSSQLGLTNTEAFF.

This clone was picked up a small number of times. The CDR3 bases are TGTGCCAGCAGCCCAGTCTGGGGAAACTCCTACAATGAGCAGTTCTTC. It translates to CASSPVWGNSYNEQFF. This chain uses TRBV28 with TRBJ2-1; D uncertain. Deletions cut 6 bases from V and 0 bases from J, with 15 bases between. Germline CDR1 MDHEN, CDR2 SYDVKM. The CDR3 extends over 16 amino acids.

V usage is TRBV9 and J usage is TRBJ2-7; perhaps TRBD2 as D (5 bases). CDR3 length: 15 residues. V lost 3 bases and J 4 bases, leaving 17 bases between the germline ends. Germline V CDR1 and CDR2: SGDLS, YYNGEE. The DNA of the CDR3 is TGTGCCAGCAGCGAGGGAGCGGCATCTTTGTACGAGCAGTACTTC. Translating it yields CASSEGAASLYEQYF.

V usage is TRBV18 and J usage is TRBJ1-4; no reliable D call. The CDR3 is made up of 14 amino acids. V gave up 2 bases and J gave up 7 bases, with 11 bases separating them. The V gene's germline CDR1 is KGHSH and CDR2 LQKENI. CDR3 in DNA: TGTGCCAGCTCACCAGATCAGGTTCCTGAAAAACTGTTTTTT. Translating it yields CASSPDQVPEKLFF.

The chain recombines TRBV11-3 with TRBJ2-2, with 7 bases fitting TRBD2. This CDR3 has 16 residues. V trimming: 5 bases; J trimming: 6 bases; junction bases outside the gene matches: 12. In germline, CDR1 is SGHNT, CDR2 YENEEA. Here the CDR3 DNA reads TGTGCCAGCAGCCCCAGCGGTGCGGGGGTCGCCGGGGAGCTGTTTTTT. Its protein product is CASSPSGAGVAGELFF.

The chain has TRBV6-5 and TRBJ2-5, with D unresolved. Trimming took off 6 bases at V and 10 bases at J, with 15 bases between the two ends. In germline, CDR1 is MNHEY, CDR2 SVGAGI. This CDR3 region has 12 residues. CDR3 in amino acids: CASSSPRRLQYF. In nucleotides, the CDR3 is TGTGCCAGCAGCTCCCCAAGGCGTCTCCAGTACTTC.

V gene TRBV7-2 combines with J gene TRBJ2-1; 8 positions agree with TRBD1. Losses at the gene ends were 5 bases for V and 6 bases for J; bases not matched to a gene: 9. This CDR3 spans 15 amino acids. Germline values: CDR1 SGHTA, CDR2 FQGNSA. The CDR3 sequence: CASSLGQGLGNEQFF. The CDR3 coding sequence is TGTGCCAGCAGCCTCGGACAGGGACTGGGCAATGAGCAGTTCTTC.

The gene calls are TRBV2 and TRBJ2-5; 8 bases are a match to TRBD2. The CDR3 is made up of 13 amino acids. J lost 6 bases, V lost 6 bases, and 6 bases had no gene match. Germline V gene sequence: CDR1 SNHLY, CDR2 FYNNEI. The CDR3 region has the DNA TGTGCCAGCAGAGATAGCGGGGATAAGACCCAGTACTTC. Translated, it gives CASRDSGDKTQYF.

The gene calls are TRBV3-1 (or the pseudogene TRBV3-2) and TRBJ1-1; D not resolved. V lost 8 bases, J lost 5 bases, and 12 bases lay in between. The CDR3 covers 12 residues. CDR1 and CDR2 from the germline V gene are LGHDT and YNNKEL (reference sequence). The CDR3 nucleotides are TGTGCCAGCTCCCGAGAGAGAACTGAAGCTTTCTTT. This encodes CASSRERTEAFF.

This chain connects TRBV2 to TRBJ1-4; D gene unclear. The germline CDR1 and CDR2 sequences are SNHLY and FYNNEI. The V end lost 3 bases, the J end lost 7 bases, and 6 bases lay between the germline ends. The CDR3 is 12 residues long. The CDR3 DNA reads as TGTGCCAGCAGTGAGGAGGTTGAAAAACTGTTTTTT. Protein: CASSEEVEKLFF.

The chain is built from TRBV7-6 and TRBJ1-2; 11 bases map to TRBD1. Germline CDR1 and CDR2: SGHVS and FNYEAQ. Trimming took 4 bases from V and 7 from J; bases not matched to a gene: 8. The CDR3 has 15 amino acids. CDR3 nucleotides: TGTGCCAGCAGCTGGACTGGACAGGGGGCAAGTGGCTACACCTTC. As protein: CASSWTGQGASGYTF.

This clone is a singleton in its sample. The J gene is TRBJ2-7, the V gene TRBV5-6; 11 bases match TRBD2. CDR1 SGHDT and CDR2 YYEEEE come from the germline V gene. The CDR3 is made up of 19 amino acids. The V segment lost 0 bases and the J segment 6 bases; nucleotides outside the gene matches: 17. CDR3 in DNA: TGTGCCAGCAGCTTGGTAGAGGGAACTACTAGCGGGGGACCCTTCGAGCAGTACTTC. Translating it yields CASSLVEGTTSGGPFEQYF.

The gene calls are TRBV27 and TRBJ2-1, with TRBD1 identical over 9 bases. This CDR3 is built from 14 residues. Germline V gene lookup returns CDR1 MNHEY and CDR2 SMNVEV (reference sequence). J was trimmed by 4 bases and V by 6 bases; bases with no gene match: 4. This CDR3 reads CASSLGQGYNEQFF. For the CDR3, the DNA is TGTGCCAGCAGCCTCGGACAGGGGTACAATGAGCAGTTCTTC.